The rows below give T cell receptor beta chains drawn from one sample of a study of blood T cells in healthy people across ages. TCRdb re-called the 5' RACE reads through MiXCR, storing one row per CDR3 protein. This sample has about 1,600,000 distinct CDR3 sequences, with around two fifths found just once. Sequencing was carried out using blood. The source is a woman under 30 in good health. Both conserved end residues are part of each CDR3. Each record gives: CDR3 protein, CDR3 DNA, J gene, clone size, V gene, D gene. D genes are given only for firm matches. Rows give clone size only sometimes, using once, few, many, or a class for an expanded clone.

CDR3: CASRKPMGGEQFF
DNA: TGTGCCAGCAGAAAACCAATGGGGGGTGAGCAGTTCTTC
J: TRBJ2-1
size: few
V: TRBV11-2
D: -

CDR3: CASSYRGPTYLEQFF
DNA: TGTGCCAGCAGCTACAGGGGACCCACCTACCTTGAGCAGTTCTTC
J: TRBJ2-1
size: -
V: TRBV5-6
D: TRBD1

CDR3: CASSLAGDGGYGYTF
DNA: TGTGCCAGCAGCTTAGCGGGGGACGGAGGCTATGGCTACACCTTC
J: TRBJ1-2
size: -
V: TRBV7-2
D: -

CDR3: CASDRPDRNEQYF
DNA: TGTGCCAGCGATAGACCTGACAGGAACGAGCAGTACTTC
J: TRBJ2-7
size: -
V: TRBV2
D: -

CDR3: CSAALGSWNEQYF
DNA: TGCAGTGCTGCCTTGGGTTCTTGGAATGAGCAGTACTTC
J: TRBJ2-5
size: once
V: TRBV20-1
D: -

CDR3: CASSLGLAGFNEQFF
DNA: TGTGCCAGCAGCTTAGGTCTAGCGGGCTTCAATGAGCAGTTCTTC
J: TRBJ2-1
size: few
V: TRBV11-2
D: TRBD2

CDR3: CSARVGTSVAYEQYF
DNA: TGCAGTGCTAGAGTTGGGACTAGCGTTGCCTACGAGCAGTACTTC
J: TRBJ2-7
size: many
V: TRBV20-1
D: TRBD2

CDR3: CASSFTGGTKNIQYF
DNA: TGTGCCAGCAGTTTCACAGGGGGCACCAAAAACATTCAGTACTTC
J: TRBJ2-4
size: few
V: TRBV28
D: TRBD1

CDR3: CSARAPGEQYF
DNA: TGCAGTGCTAGAGCCCCAGGGGAGCAGTACTTC
J: TRBJ2-5
size: -
V: TRBV20-1
D: -

CDR3: CATSRVSGTENQPQHF
DNA: TGTGCCACCAGCAGGGTGTCCGGGACAGAGAATCAGCCCCAGCATTTT
J: TRBJ1-5
size: -
V: TRBV15
D: TRBD1

CDR3: CASSVQRAGDLDTQYF
DNA: TGTGCCAGCAGTGTTCAGCGAGCGGGAGATTTAGATACGCAGTATTTT
J: TRBJ2-3
size: -
V: TRBV6-1
D: TRBD2

CDR3: CSAIAPNRAVVEKLFF
DNA: TGCAGTGCAATTGCACCCAACAGGGCCGTGGTCGAAAAACTGTTTTTT
J: TRBJ1-4
size: few
V: TRBV20-1
D: -

CDR3: CVSSVQAFGVSPLHF
DNA: TGTGTCAGCAGTGTACAGGCATTTGGTGTTTCACCCCTCCACTTT
J: TRBJ1-6
size: -
V: TRBV25-1
D: -

CDR3: CAISETLLPGQGDNEQFF
DNA: TGTGCCATCAGTGAGACCCTCCTGCCGGGACAGGGCGACAATGAGCAGTTCTTC
J: TRBJ2-1
size: medium-sized
V: TRBV10-3
D: TRBD1

CDR3: CASSSTPSGALYEQYF
DNA: TGTGCCAGCAGCTCCACCCCTAGCGGGGCCCTCTACGAGCAGTACTTC
J: TRBJ2-7
size: -
V: TRBV3-1
D: TRBD2

CDR3: CASSPTGTTERYF
DNA: TGTGCCAGCAGTCCCACCGGGACCACCGAGCGGTACTTC
J: TRBJ2-4
size: -
V: TRBV28
D: -

CDR3: CASSLHVMGSQDTQYF
DNA: TGCGCCAGCAGCCTACACGTAATGGGCTCACAGGATACGCAGTATTTT
J: TRBJ2-3
size: -
V: TRBV4-1
D: -

CDR3: CASGTPNTGELFF
DNA: TGTGCCAGCGGGACACCGAACACCGGGGAGCTGTTTTTT
J: TRBJ2-2
size: -
V: TRBV7-2
D: -

CDR3: CSAEEGSGNTIYF
DNA: TGCAGTGCTGAAGAGGGCTCTGGAAACACCATATATTTT
J: TRBJ1-3
size: -
V: TRBV20-1
D: -

CDR3: CASSQADTGSTQYF
DNA: TGTGCCAGCAGCCAAGCGGACACGGGGTCTACGCAGTATTTT
J: TRBJ2-3
size: -
V: TRBV16
D: -

CDR3: CSARRFTSEDGTQYF
DNA: TGCAGTGCTAGACGCTTTACCTCAGAGGATGGGACCCAGTACTTC
J: TRBJ2-5
size: -
V: TRBV20-1
D: -

CDR3: CASSPPLSYNEQFF
DNA: TGTGCCAGCAGCCCGCCCCTCTCCTACAATGAGCAGTTCTTC
J: TRBJ2-1
size: few
V: TRBV9
D: -

CDR3: CASSLGRLLNEQFF
DNA: TGTGCCAGCAGTTTGGGGCGCCTACTAAATGAGCAGTTCTTC
J: TRBJ2-1
size: -
V: TRBV28
D: -

CDR3: CASSLELAGGGEQFF
DNA: TGTGCCAGCAGCTTAGAACTAGCGGGAGGCGGTGAGCAGTTCTTC
J: TRBJ2-1
size: -
V: TRBV7-8
D: TRBD2

CDR3: CASNGPDSSYNEQFF
DNA: TGTGCCAGCAATGGCCCGGACTCATCCTACAATGAGCAGTTCTTC
J: TRBJ2-1
size: -
V: TRBV7-9
D: -

CDR3: CASSKAPERRGYEQYF
DNA: TGTGCCAGCAGCAAAGCGCCGGAGCGGAGGGGGTACGAGCAGTACTTC
J: TRBJ2-7
size: few
V: TRBV21-1
D: -

CDR3: CASSQGGREQYF
DNA: TGCGCCAGCAGCCAAGGGGGTAGGGAGCAGTACTTC
J: TRBJ2-7
size: many
V: TRBV3-1
D: -

CDR3: CASSPPTSGTYEQYF
DNA: TGTGCCAGCTCACCACCGACTAGCGGAACCTACGAGCAGTACTTC
J: TRBJ2-7
size: once
V: TRBV18
D: TRBD2